A single sample is the source of the 8 T cell receptor beta chains below, sequenced in a study of monozygotic twins with inflammatory bowel disease. TCRdb derives one entry per CDR3 protein from the 5' RACE reads, leaving out DNA. Recorded for this sample: approximately 100,000 distinct CDR3 sequences. Sequenced: blood. All receptors come from a human donor with ulcerative colitis or Crohn's disease, or a healthy co-twin of an affected twin (not recorded which).

CDR3 residues: CSASNRPREQYF. The chain uses TRBV20-1 and TRBJ2-7; the TCRdb D gene call, TRBD1, has no DNA to confirm it. The length of the CDR3 is 12 residues. The V gene's germline CDR1 is DFQATT and CDR2 SNEGSKA (reference sequence).

The chain couples TRBV4-3 to TRBJ2-3. The CDR3 length is 13 residues. Germline lookup yields CDR1 LGHNA and CDR2 YSLEER. The CDR3 here is CASSQDPGFTQYF.

This sequence joins TRBV30 and TRBJ2-6; TCRdb indicates TRBD1, and absent DNA this call remains unverified. The CDR3 sequence is 15 residues long. Germline values: CDR1 GTSNPN, CDR2 SVGIG (reference sequence). CDR3 amino acids: CAWGRTTSGANVLTF.

The chain links TRBV19 to TRBJ1-5; no DNA is available, so the TRBD1 call from TCRdb remains unchecked. The CDR3 spans 15 residues. The germline gives CDR1 LNHDA, CDR2 SQIVND (reference sequence). The CDR3 loop is CASKPAGHWNQPQHF. The variable domain in full, with the rest retrieved from reference TRBV19 and TRBJ1-5, is DGGITQSPKYLFRKEGQNVTLSCEQNLNHDAMYWYRQDPGQGLRLIYYSQIVNDFQKGDIAEGYSVSREKKESFPLTVTSAQKNPTAFYLCASKPAGHWNQPQHFGDGTRLSIL.

The V call is TRBV28, the J call TRBJ2-5; TCRdb's assignment of TRBD2 cannot be checked, as there is no DNA. From germline, CDR1 is MDHEN and CDR2 SYDVKM. The CDR3 totals 13 residues. The CDR3 is CASTLGSTKTQYF.

The V call is TRBV5-1, the J call TRBJ1-2. CDR1 and CDR2 (germline): SGHRS, YFSETQ. CDR3 length: 15 amino acids. The CDR3 loop is CASTERSGANYGYTF.

The chain couples TRBV6-5 to TRBJ2-7; the TCRdb call, TRBD1, lacks DNA for checking. Per the germline V gene, CDR1 is MNHEY and CDR2 is SVGAGI. The CDR3 totals 15 residues. CDR3: CASSYGTGQTYEQYF.

The chain is built from TRBV6-2 or TRBV6-3 and TRBJ2-1. The CDR3 runs to 14 residues. Germline V gene data show CDR1 as MNHEY and CDR2 as SVGEGT. CDR3 loop: CASSKRASYNEQFF.